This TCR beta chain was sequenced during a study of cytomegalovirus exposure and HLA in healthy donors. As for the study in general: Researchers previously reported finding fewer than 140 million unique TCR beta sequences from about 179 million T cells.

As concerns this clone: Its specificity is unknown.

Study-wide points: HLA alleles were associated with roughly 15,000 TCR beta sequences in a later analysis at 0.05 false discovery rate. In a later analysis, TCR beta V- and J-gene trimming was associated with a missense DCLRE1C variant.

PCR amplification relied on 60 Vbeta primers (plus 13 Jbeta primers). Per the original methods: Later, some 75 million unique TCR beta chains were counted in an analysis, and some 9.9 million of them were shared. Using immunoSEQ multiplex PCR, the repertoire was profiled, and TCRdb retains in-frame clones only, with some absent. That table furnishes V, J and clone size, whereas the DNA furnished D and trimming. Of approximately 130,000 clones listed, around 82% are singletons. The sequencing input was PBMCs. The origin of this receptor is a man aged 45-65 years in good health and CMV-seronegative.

The CDR3 protein is CASSFLHRASNQPQHF. The CDR3 DNA follows: TGTGCCAGCAGTTTCCTCCACAGGGCCAGCAATCAGCCCCAGCATTTT. This rearrangement joins TRBV28 to TRBJ1-5; a possible D gene is TRBD1 (6 bases). This CDR3 region has 16 residues. Per germline, CDR1 MDHEN and CDR2 SYDVKM. Trimming took 3 bases from V and 1 from J, leaving 13 bases between them.